The present TCR beta chain was sequenced within a study of T cell responses to AZD1222 COVID-19 vaccine. Overall study findings and caveats: Most donors were white British, females outnumbered males, and clonal diversity was possibly underestimated. Following two doses of AZD1222, Spike-specific TCR breadth and depth rose.

Notes on this clone: Its specificity is not known.

TCRdb's table, derived via immunoSEQ multiplex PCR, lists solely in-frame clones and lacks some. The profile covers some 180,000 clones, with 90% to 95% appearing a single time and 1% taken by the ten largest. Germline V gives CDR1 SGDLS, CDR2 YYNGEE. This CDR3 spans 16 amino acids. With 4 bases removed from V and 1 base from J, the gap between germline ends came to 17 bases. Material: peripheral blood, obtained 28 days after the second dose of the MenACWY control vaccine. The receptor comes from an adult who received the MenACWY meningococcal vaccine as a control. The chain combines TRBV9 with TRBJ2-5; weak D call: TRBD1 (5 bases). The CDR3 here is CASSPQGTGVQETQYF. DNA of the CDR3: TGTGCCAGCAGCCCTCAAGGAACAGGAGTCCAAGAGACCCAGTACTTC.